This T cell receptor beta chain was recorded in a study of OX40 agonist ivuxolimab in advanced cancers. The V gene's germline CDR1 is SGHTA and CDR2 FQGTGA. This CDR3 region has 16 residues. V was clipped by 2 bases and J by 0 bases, with 12 bases between them. The table came from immunoSEQ multiplex PCR; TCRdb's copy has only in-frame clones and leaves some out. The table shows about 24,000 clones, with roughly 89% occurring only once. The chain is built from TRBV7-3 and TRBJ2-3; D gene uncertain. This sequence was found in an adult with an advanced solid tumor such as melanoma, head and neck, liver or kidney cancer. Sequencing used CD4+ or CD8+ T cells sorted from blood, obtained in a trial of the OX40 agonist ivuxolimab. Here the CDR3 reads CASSLYGTSSTDTQYF. CDR3 bases: TGTGCCAGCAGCTTATACGGAACCTCTAGCACAGATACGCAGTATTTT.